This T cell receptor beta chain was retrieved from a study of cytomegalovirus exposure and HLA in healthy donors. PCR primers comprised 60 Vbeta and 13 Jbeta primers. The method was immunoSEQ multiplex PCR; TCRdb's version includes in-frame clones alone and lacks a portion of them. This table holds some 180,000 clones, around 85% found once. Trimming removed 4 bases from V and 5 bases from J; junction bases left unmatched: 4. The CDR3 is 13 residues long. Looked up from germline, CDR1 is SGHNT and CDR2 is YYREEE (reference sequence). Sequences were obtained from PBMCs. This TCR was recovered from a male donor in good health and CMV-seronegative. V and J are TRBV5-4 and TRBJ2-3, with TRBD1 identical over 7 bases. CDR3 in amino acids: CASSRGDRDTQYF. The DNA for the CDR3 is TGTGCCAGCAGCAGAGGGGACAGAGATACGCAGTATTTT.